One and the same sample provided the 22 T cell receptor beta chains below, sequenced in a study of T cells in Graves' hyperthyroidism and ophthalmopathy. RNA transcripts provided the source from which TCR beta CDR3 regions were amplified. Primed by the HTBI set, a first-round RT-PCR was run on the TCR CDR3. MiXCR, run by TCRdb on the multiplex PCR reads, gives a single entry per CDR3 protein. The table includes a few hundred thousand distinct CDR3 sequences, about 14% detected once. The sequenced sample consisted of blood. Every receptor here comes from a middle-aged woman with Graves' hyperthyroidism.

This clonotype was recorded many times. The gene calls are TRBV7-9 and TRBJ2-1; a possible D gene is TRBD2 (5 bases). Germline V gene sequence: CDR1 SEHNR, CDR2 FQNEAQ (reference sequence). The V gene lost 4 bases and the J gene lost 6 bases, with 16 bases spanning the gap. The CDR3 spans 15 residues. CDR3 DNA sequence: TGTGCCAGCAGCTCGGCCTGGGAGTACTTCAATGAGCAGTTCTTC. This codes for CASSSAWEYFNEQFF.

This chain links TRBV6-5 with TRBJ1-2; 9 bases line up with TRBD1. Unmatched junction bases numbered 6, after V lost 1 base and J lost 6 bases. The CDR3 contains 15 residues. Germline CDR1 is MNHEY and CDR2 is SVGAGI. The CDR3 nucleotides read TGTGCCAGCAGTTACTTTAGGACAGGGGTGGATGGCTACACCTTC. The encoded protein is CASSYFRTGVDGYTF.

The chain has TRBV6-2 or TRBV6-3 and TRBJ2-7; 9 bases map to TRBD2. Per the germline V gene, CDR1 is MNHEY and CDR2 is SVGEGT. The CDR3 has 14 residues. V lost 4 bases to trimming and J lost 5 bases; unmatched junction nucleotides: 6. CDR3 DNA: TGTGCCAGCAGTTTCGCGGGAGGGCCCCACGAGCAGTACTTC. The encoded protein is CASSFAGGPHEQYF.

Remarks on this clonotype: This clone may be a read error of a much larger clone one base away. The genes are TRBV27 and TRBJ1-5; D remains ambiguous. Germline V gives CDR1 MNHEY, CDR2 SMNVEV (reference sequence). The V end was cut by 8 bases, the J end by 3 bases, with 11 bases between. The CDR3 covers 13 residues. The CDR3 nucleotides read TGTGCCAGCGGGTTGAAAGACAATCAGCCCCAGCATTTT. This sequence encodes CASGLKDNQPQHF.

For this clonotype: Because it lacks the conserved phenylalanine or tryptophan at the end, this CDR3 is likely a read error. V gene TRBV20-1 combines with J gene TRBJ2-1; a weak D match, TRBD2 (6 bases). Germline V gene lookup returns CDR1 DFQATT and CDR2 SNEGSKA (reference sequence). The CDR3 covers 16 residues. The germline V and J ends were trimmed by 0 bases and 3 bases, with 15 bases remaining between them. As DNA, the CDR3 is TGCAGTGCTAGAGATCAGGCCTCCGGGGGCTACAATGAGCAGTTCATC. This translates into CSARDQASGGYNEQFI.

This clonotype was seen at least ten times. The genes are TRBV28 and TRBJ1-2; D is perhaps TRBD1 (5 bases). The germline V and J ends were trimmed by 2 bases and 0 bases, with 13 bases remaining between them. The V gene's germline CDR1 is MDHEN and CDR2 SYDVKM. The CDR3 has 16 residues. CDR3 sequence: CASSLPGHPANYGYTF. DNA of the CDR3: TGTGCCAGCAGTTTACCCGGACACCCAGCTAACTATGGCTACACCTTC.

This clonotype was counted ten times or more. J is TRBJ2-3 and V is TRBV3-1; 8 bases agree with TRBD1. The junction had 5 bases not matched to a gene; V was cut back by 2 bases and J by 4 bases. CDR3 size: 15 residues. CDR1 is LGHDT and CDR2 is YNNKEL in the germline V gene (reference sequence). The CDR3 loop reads CASSQQGAGSDTQYF. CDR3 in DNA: TGTGCCAGCAGCCAACAGGGGGCAGGGTCAGATACGCAGTATTTT.

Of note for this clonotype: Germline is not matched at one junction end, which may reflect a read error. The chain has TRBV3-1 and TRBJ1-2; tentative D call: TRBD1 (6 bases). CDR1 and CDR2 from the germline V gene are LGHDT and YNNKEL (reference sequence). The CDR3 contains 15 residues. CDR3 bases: TGTGCCGGCAGCCACTCAGGGACACCTAACTATGGCTACACCTTC. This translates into CAGSHSGTPNYGYTF.

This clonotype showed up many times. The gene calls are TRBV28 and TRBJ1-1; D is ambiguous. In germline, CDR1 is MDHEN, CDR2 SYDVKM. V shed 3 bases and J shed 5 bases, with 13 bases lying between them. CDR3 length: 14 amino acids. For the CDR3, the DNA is TGTGCCAGCAGTTTTGGTCTCCCCACTACTGAAGCTTTCTTT. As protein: CASSFGLPTTEAFF.

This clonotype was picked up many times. The CDR3 nucleotides are TGTGCCAGCACTCCACTGAGCGGGGCTCGGCAGCCCCAGCATTTT. It encodes CASTPLSGARQPQHF. The chain has TRBV28 and TRBJ1-5, with D possibly TRBD1 on 5 matching bases. The CDR3 runs 15 residues. Germline V lookup: CDR1 MDHEN, CDR2 SYDVKM. Trimming took off 7 bases at V and 7 bases at J, with 20 bases between the two ends.

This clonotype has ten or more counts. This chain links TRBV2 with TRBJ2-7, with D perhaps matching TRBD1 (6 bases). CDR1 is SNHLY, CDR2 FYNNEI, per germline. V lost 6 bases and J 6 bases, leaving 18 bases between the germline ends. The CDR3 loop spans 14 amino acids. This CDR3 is CASRGQSTLSEQYF. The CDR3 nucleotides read TGTGCCAGCAGAGGACAGTCTACCCTCTCCGAGCAGTACTTC. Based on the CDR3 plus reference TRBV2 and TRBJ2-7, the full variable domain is EPEVTQTPSHQVTQMGQEVILRCVPISNHLYFYWYRQILGQKVEFLVSFYNNEISEKSEIFDDQFSVERPDGSNFTLKIRSTKLEDSAMYFCASRGQSTLSEQYFGPGTRLTVT.

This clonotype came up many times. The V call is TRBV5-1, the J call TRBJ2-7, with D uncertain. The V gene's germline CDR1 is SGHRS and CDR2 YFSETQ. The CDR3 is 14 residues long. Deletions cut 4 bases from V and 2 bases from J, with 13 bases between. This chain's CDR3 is CASSLNQPTYEQYF. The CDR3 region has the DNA TGCGCCAGCAGCCTGAACCAGCCAACCTACGAGCAGTACTTC.

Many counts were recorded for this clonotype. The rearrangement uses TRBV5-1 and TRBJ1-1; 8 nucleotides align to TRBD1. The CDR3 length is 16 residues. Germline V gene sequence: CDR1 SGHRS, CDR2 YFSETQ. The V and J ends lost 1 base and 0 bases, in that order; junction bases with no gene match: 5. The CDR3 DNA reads TGCGCCAGCAGCTTGTACCCAGGGGGCTTGAACACTGAAGCTTTCTTT. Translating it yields CASSLYPGGLNTEAFF.

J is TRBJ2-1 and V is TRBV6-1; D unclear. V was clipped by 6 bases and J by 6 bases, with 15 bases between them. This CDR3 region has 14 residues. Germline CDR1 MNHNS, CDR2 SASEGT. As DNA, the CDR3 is TGTGCCAGCAGCCGCGATTTCCTTATCAATGAGCAGTTCTTC. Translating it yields CASSRDFLINEQFF.

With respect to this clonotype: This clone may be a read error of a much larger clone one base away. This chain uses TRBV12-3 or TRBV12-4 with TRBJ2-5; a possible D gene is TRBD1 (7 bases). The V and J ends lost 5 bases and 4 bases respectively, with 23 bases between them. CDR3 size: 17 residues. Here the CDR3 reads CASSQRYGSTGAETQYF. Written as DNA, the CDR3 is TGTGCCAGCAGTCAACGATACGGGAGTACAGGGGCAGAGACCCAGTACTTC.

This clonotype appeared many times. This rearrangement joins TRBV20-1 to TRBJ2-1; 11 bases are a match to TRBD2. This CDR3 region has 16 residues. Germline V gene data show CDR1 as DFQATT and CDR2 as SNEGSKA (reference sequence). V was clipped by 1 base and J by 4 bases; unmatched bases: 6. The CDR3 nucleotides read TGCAGTGCTAGAGGACCGGGACTAGCGGAATACAATGAGCAGTTCTTC. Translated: CSARGPGLAEYNEQFF.

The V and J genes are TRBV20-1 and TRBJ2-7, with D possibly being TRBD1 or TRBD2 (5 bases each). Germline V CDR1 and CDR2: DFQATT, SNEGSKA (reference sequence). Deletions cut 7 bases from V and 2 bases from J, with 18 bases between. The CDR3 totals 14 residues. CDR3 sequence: CSVCGTLATYEQYF. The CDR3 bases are TGCAGTGTTTGTGGGACCCTAGCAACCTACGAGCAGTACTTC.

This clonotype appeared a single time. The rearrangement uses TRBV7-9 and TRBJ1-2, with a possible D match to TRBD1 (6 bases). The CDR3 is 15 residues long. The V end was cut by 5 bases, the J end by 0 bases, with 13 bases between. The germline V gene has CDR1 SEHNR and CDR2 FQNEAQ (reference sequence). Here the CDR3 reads CASSQTGLANYGYTF. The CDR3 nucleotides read TGTGCCAGCAGCCAAACAGGGTTAGCTAACTATGGCTACACCTTC.

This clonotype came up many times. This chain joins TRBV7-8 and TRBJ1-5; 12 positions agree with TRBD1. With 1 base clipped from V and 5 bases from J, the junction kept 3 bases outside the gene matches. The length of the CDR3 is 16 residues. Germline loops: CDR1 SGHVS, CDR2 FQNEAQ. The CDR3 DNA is TGTGCCAGCAGCTTAGGGGGGACAGGGGGCCATCAGCCCCAGCATTTT. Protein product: CASSLGGTGGHQPQHF.

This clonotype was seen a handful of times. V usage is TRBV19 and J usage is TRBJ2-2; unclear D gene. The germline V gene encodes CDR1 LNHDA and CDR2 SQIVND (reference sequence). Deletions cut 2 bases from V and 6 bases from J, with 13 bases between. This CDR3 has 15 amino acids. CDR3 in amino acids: CASSILTVYPGELFF. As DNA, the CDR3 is TGTGCCAGTAGTATACTAACAGTCTACCCCGGGGAGCTGTTTTTT.

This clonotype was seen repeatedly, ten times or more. CDR3 in amino acids: CASGVGQKSEQYF. In DNA form, the CDR3 reads TGTGCCAGCGGTGTAGGACAGAAGTCGGAGCAGTACTTC. This chain uses TRBV2 with TRBJ2-7; perhaps TRBD1 as D (6 bases). CDR3 length: 13 amino acids. Germline assignment: CDR1 SNHLY and CDR2 FYNNEI. The V end was cut by 8 bases, the J end by 7 bases, with 18 bases between.

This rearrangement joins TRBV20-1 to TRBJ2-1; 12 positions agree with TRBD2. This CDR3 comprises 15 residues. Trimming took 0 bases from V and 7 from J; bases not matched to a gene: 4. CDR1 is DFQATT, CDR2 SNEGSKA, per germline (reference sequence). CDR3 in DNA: TGCAGTGCTAGAGATTTACTAGCGGGAGGTAATGAGCAGTTCTTC. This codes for CSARDLLAGGNEQFF.